This TCR beta chain emerged from a study of blood T cell repertoires in COVID-19. Per the original methods: Amplification of reference gene primers provided the estimated nucleated cell counts. Repertoires were generated with immunoSEQ multiplex PCR, while TCRdb's copy carries only in-frame clones and drops some. Clone size and the V and J calls come from that table; the DNA yielded D and trimming. The sample lists about 240,000 clones, approximately 80% occurring once. V lost 6 bases, J lost 5 bases, and 14 bases lay in between. The germline gives CDR1 SGHNT, CDR2 YYREEE (reference sequence). The CDR3 covers 13 residues.

The receptor's source is a woman aged 80 or over with COVID-19, enrolled during active disease. This chain joins TRBV5-4 and TRBJ2-5; possible D gene TRBD1, 6 bases. Sequencing input: peripheral blood. CDR3 coding DNA: TGTGCCAGCATTCCACAGGGCAGGGAGACCCAGTACTTC. It specifies CASIPQGRETQYF. The variable domain in full, with the rest retrieved from reference TRBV5-4 and TRBJ2-5, is ETGVTQSPTHLIKTRGQQVTLRCSSQSGHNTVSWYQQALGQGPQFIFQYYREEENGRGNFPPRFSGLQFPNYSSELNVNALELDDSALYLCASIPQGRETQYFGPGTRLLVL.